Shown below are 18 T cell receptor beta chains from a single sample sequenced in a study of cytomegalovirus exposure and HLA in healthy donors. This PCR relied on a set of 60 Vbeta primers and 13 Jbeta primers. Clones were sequenced by immunoSEQ multiplex PCR, and TCRdb holds only the in-frame ones, with some missing. The sample has about 82,000 clones; under 80% are singletons. The source material was PBMCs. The receptors here all came from a male donor in good health and CMV-seropositive.

This chain connects TRBV6-4 to TRBJ2-1; 11 bases map to TRBD1. V dropped 2 bases and J dropped 15; count of bases not matched to a gene: 12. This CDR3 is 15 amino acids long. Germline lookup yields CDR1 MRHNA and CDR2 SNTAGT. This CDR3 reads CASSDTRAGTGGLFF. The DNA of the CDR3 is TGTGCCAGCAGTGACACTAGAGCTGGGACAGGGGGTTTGTTCTTC.

This chain links TRBV7-2 with TRBJ1-2; possibly TRBD1 for D (5 bases). Trimming took 5 bases from V and 3 from J, leaving 16 bases between them. The V gene's germline CDR1 is SGHTA and CDR2 FQGNSA. The CDR3 is 15 amino acids. The CDR3 loop reads CASSLGGSGHYGYTF. The CDR3 coding sequence is TGTGCCAGCAGCCTCGGGGGGAGCGGGCACTATGGCTACACCTTC. Filled out from reference TRBV7-2 and TRBJ1-2, the complete variable domain reads GAGVSQSPSNKVTEKGKDVELRCDPISGHTALYWYRQSLGQGLEFLIYFQGNSAPDKSGLPSDRFSAERTGGSVSTLTIQRTQQEDSAVYLCASSLGGSGHYGYTFGSGTRLTVV.

The CDR3 DNA reads TGCGCCAGCAGCTCCCCGCTAGCGGGCATCCACGAGCAGTACTTC. Residues: CASSSPLAGIHEQYF. The rearrangement joins TRBV5-1 to TRBJ2-7; 8 nucleotides line up with TRBD2. This CDR3 has 15 residues. V dropped 3 bases and J dropped 5; count of bases not matched to a gene: 10. Germline lookup yields CDR1 SGHRS and CDR2 YFSETQ.

CDR3 region: CASSSRAGVATGELFF. The CDR3 coding sequence is TGTGCCAGCAGCTCCCGAGCGGGAGTAGCCACCGGGGAGCTGTTTTTT. The chain is built from TRBV7-2 and TRBJ2-2, with TRBD2 identical over 8 bases. The ends lost 4 bases at V and 4 bases at J; junction bases unmatched: 8. Germline CDR1 SGHTA, CDR2 FQGNSA. The length of the CDR3 is 16 residues.

The genes are TRBV6-4 and TRBJ2-1, with TRBD2 as a possible D gene (5 bases). CDR3 size: 13 residues. CDR1 is MRHNA and CDR2 is SNTAGT in the germline V gene. Trimming shortened V by 0 bases and J by 9 bases, and 9 bases separated the two germline ends. The CDR3 spells CASSDSMGSEQFF. In DNA, the CDR3 is TGTGCCAGCAGTGACTCGATGGGGAGTGAGCAGTTCTTC.

This chain connects TRBV5-1 to TRBJ2-5; 7 bases are shared with TRBD1. Germline CDR1 and CDR2: SGHRS and YFSETQ. V lost 4 bases, J lost 2 bases, and 5 bases stayed unmatched. CDR3 size: 14 residues. The CDR3 sequence is CASSLGTEQETQYF. CDR3 sequence (DNA): TGCGCCAGCAGCCTAGGGACAGAGCAAGAGACCCAGTACTTC.

The gene calls are TRBV5-1 and TRBJ2-4, with D perhaps matching TRBD1 (6 bases). Germline CDR1 SGHRS, CDR2 YFSETQ. The CDR3 has 14 amino acids. The V end lost 0 bases, the J end lost 7 bases, and 11 bases lay between the germline ends. CDR3 protein: CASSLEGVLNIQYF. CDR3 in DNA: TGCGCCAGCAGCTTGGAGGGGGTTTTGAACATTCAGTACTTC.

J is TRBJ1-6 and V is TRBV7-2; D gene uncertain. CDR3 size: 15 residues. CDR1 is SGHTA, CDR2 FQGNSA, per germline. The ends were cut back, 2 bases at V and 6 bases at J, with 11 bases in the middle. CDR3 region: CASSLKIEPNSPLHF. CDR3 bases: TGTGCCAGCAGCTTAAAGATAGAGCCTAATTCACCCCTCCACTTT.

CDR3 DNA: TGTGCCAGCACAAATAGGGACAGCCCGGGCGAGCAGTACTTC. It encodes CASTNRDSPGEQYF. The chain is built from TRBV27 and TRBJ2-7, with 7 bases fitting TRBD1. After removal of 7 bases from V and 6 bases from J, the junction contained 12 bases not matched to a gene. The CDR3 runs 14 residues. CDR1 and CDR2 (germline): MNHEY, SMNVEV (reference sequence).

This sequence joins TRBV4-1 and TRBJ1-3; a weak D match, TRBD1 (5 bases). Trimming left V 3 bases short and J 4 bases short, with 13 bases between. Germline V gives CDR1 MGHRA, CDR2 YSYEKL. The CDR3 length is 15 residues. The CDR3 sequence is CASSQDHRSGNTIYF. In nucleotides, the CDR3 is TGCGCCAGCAGCCAGGACCACAGGTCGGGAAACACCATATATTTT.

The chain joins TRBV5-8 to TRBJ1-2; D is undetermined. The V gene's germline CDR1 is SGHTS and CDR2 YDEGEE. The CDR3 is 9 residues long. V was cut by 6 bases and J by 7 bases, with 4 bases left in between. The CDR3 is CASIRGYTF. DNA for the CDR3: TGTGCCAGCATCCGTGGCTACACCTTC.

In the case of this clone: The junction departs from the called germline gene at one end, perhaps through a read error. The V gene is TRBV7-9, the J gene TRBJ2-7, with a tentative D call TRBD1 (5 bases). The CDR3 extends over 15 amino acids. CDR1 and CDR2 (germline): SEHNR, FQNEAQ (reference sequence). This CDR3 is CASRLVMGPSYEQYF. The CDR3 DNA sequence: TGTGCCAGCCGCTTAGTCATGGGGCCCTCCTACGAGCAGTACTTC.

The gene calls are TRBV2 and TRBJ1-2, with 9 bases matching TRBD1. This CDR3 region has 14 residues. V was clipped by 5 bases and J by 6 bases; unmatched bases: 7. Per the germline V gene, CDR1 is SNHLY and CDR2 is FYNNEI. CDR3 coding DNA: TGTGCCAGCAGTCGGGAGACAGGGGGTGATGGCTACACCTTC. Protein sequence: CASSRETGGDGYTF.

The chain has TRBV4-1 and TRBJ1-1; 7 positions agree with TRBD1. The J segment lost 1 base and the V segment lost 2 bases, leaving 7 bases of the junction unmatched. The CDR3 has 16 residues. Germline lookup yields CDR1 MGHRA and CDR2 YSYEKL. The CDR3 nucleotides read TGCGCCAGCAGCCAACTTTCGACAGGGCCGAACACTGAAGCTTTCTTT. Protein product: CASSQLSTGPNTEAFF.

This clone was seen only once. CDR3: CASSPDIREQYF. The CDR3 nucleotides are TGTGCCAGCAGCCCTGACATCCGCGAGCAGTACTTC. The rearrangement joins TRBV7-2 to TRBJ2-7; D is unresolved. This CDR3 is 12 amino acids long. Between the trimmed V and J ends, which lost 5 bases and 6 bases, there was a span of 11 bases. Germline loops: CDR1 SGHTA, CDR2 FQGNSA.

The V and J genes are TRBV27 and TRBJ1-5; D is possibly TRBD1 (5 bases). With 3 bases removed from V and 2 bases from J, the gap between germline ends came to 14 bases. CDR1 MNHEY and CDR2 SMNVEV come from the germline V gene (reference sequence). CDR3 length equals 16 residues. CDR3 protein: CASSLSQGGGNQPQHF. In nucleotides, the CDR3 is TGTGCCAGCAGTTTGTCTCAGGGAGGGGGCAATCAGCCCCAGCATTTT.

The chain recombines TRBV7-4 with TRBJ1-1; D might be TRBD1 (6 bases). Trimming cost V 1 base and J 6 bases, with 18 bases left between them. The CDR3 has 16 residues. Germline V CDR1 and CDR2: SGHVT, SQSDAQ. DNA of the CDR3: TGTGCCAGCAGCTTAGATTTACTGACAGGTGAACCTGAAGCTTTCTTT. It codes for CASSLDLLTGEPEAFF.

CDR3 nucleotide sequence: TGTGCCACCGGACTAGCGGGAAGCACAGATACGCAGTATTTT. This encodes CATGLAGSTDTQYF. The chain is built from TRBV2 and TRBJ2-3; 12 bases align to TRBD2. J lost 0 bases, V lost 10 bases, and 2 bases had no gene match. This CDR3 contains 14 residues. Germline CDR1 reads SNHLY; CDR2 reads FYNNEI.